A selection of T cell receptor beta chains follows, all from one sample in a study of Ad26.COV2.S vaccination and SARS-CoV-2 variants. Using immunoSEQ multiplex PCR, the repertoire was profiled, and TCRdb retains in-frame clones only, with some absent. This table has 450,000 to 550,000 clones, 75% to 90% appearing once. Sequenced here: peripheral blood, sampled in a trial of Ad26.COV2.S vaccine versus placebo. The receptors come from a person between 18 and 59 years old who received the Ad26.COV2.S COVID-19 vaccine or a placebo. Each CDR3 is given with its conserved first and last residue. D genes are given only for firm matches. Not every row has a clone size; where given, it reads once, few, many or a size class.

size: NA; D: NA; V: TRBV5-1; J: TRBJ2-7; CDR3: CASSLAWRAQTYEQYF; DNA: TGCGCCAGCAGCTTGGCCTGGAGGGCACAAACCTACGAGCAGTACTTC
size: NA; D: NA; V: TRBV5-3; J: TRBJ1-3; CDR3: CARRATARSGNTIYF; DNA: TGTGCCAGAAGGGCTACAGCCCGCTCTGGAAACACCATATATTTT
size: NA; D: NA; V: TRBV24-1; J: TRBJ1-1; CDR3: CATRPPIEFETEAFF; DNA: TGTGCCACCCGCCCCCCCATCGAGTTTGAAACTGAAGCTTTCTTT
size: NA; D: NA; V: TRBV5-1; J: TRBJ2-7; CDR3: CASSLGTIRTEQYF; DNA: TGCGCCAGCAGCTTGGGGACAATTCGAACCGAGCAGTACTTC
size: once; D: NA; V: TRBV4-2; J: TRBJ2-1; CDR3: CASSQVGGEQFF; DNA: TGTGCCAGCAGCCAAGTAGGGGGGGAGCAGTTCTTC
size: NA; D: NA; V: TRBV5-4; J: TRBJ2-5; CDR3: CASSLAGGLETQYF; DNA: TGTGCCAGCAGTTTGGCCGGGGGGCTGGAGACCCAGTACTTC
size: NA; D: TRBD1; V: TRBV15; J: TRBJ2-1; CDR3: CATSGNRGWNEQFF; DNA: TGTGCCACCAGCGGTAACAGGGGGTGGAATGAGCAGTTCTTC
size: NA; D: NA; V: TRBV6-6; J: TRBJ1-4; CDR3: CASMGREYEKLFF; DNA: TGTGCCAGCATGGGCAGGGAGTATGAAAAACTGTTTTTT
size: once; D: NA; V: TRBV11-3; J: TRBJ2-1; CDR3: CASSLDKSNEQFF; DNA: TGTGCCAGCAGCTTAGATAAGTCCAATGAGCAGTTCTTC
size: NA; D: NA; V: TRBV4-3; J: TRBJ1-2; CDR3: CASSQTGSLYGYTF; DNA: TGCGCCAGCAGCCAGACCGGGAGCCTCTATGGCTACACCTTC
size: NA; D: TRBD1; V: TRBV5-6; J: TRBJ1-5; CDR3: CASSLGDRGWNQPQHF; DNA: TGTGCCAGCAGCTTGGGGGACAGGGGGTGGAATCAGCCCCAGCATTTT
size: NA; D: TRBD1; V: TRBV11-3; J: TRBJ2-2; CDR3: CATGQDNTGELFF; DNA: TGTGCCACAGGACAGGACAACACCGGGGAGCTGTTTTTT
size: once; D: NA; V: TRBV6-6; J: TRBJ1-1; CDR3: CASRRTANTEAFF; DNA: TGTGCCAGCAGAAGGACAGCAAACACTGAAGCTTTCTTT
size: NA; D: NA; V: TRBV9; J: TRBJ1-5; CDR3: CASSPTGLNQPQHF; DNA: TGTGCCAGCAGCCCCACAGGGTTGAATCAGCCCCAGCATTTT
size: NA; D: NA; V: TRBV5-5; J: TRBJ2-3; CDR3: CASSQPPDTQYF; DNA: TGTGCCAGCAGCCAACCTCCAGATACGCAGTATTTT
size: NA; D: TRBD1; V: TRBV5-4; J: TRBJ1-6; CDR3: CASSPGQGYSPLHF; DNA: TGTGCCAGCAGTCCGGGACAGGGGTATTCACCCCTCCACTTT
size: NA; D: NA; V: TRBV18; J: TRBJ1-4; CDR3: CASSPEGTREKLFF; DNA: TGTGCCAGCTCACCGGAAGGGACAAGGGAAAAACTGTTTTTT
size: NA; D: TRBD2; V: TRBV7-2; J: TRBJ2-3; CDR3: CASSSTPGLVNPYF; DNA: TGTGCCAGCAGCTCCACACCGGGACTAGTAAATCCGTATTTT
size: few; D: NA; V: TRBV6-5; J: TRBJ2-1; CDR3: CASSWDPSSYNEQFF; DNA: TGTGCCAGCAGTTGGGACCCCAGCTCCTACAATGAGCAGTTCTTC
size: NA; D: NA; V: TRBV20-1; J: TRBJ1-5; CDR3: CSAPLTGSQHF; DNA: TGCAGTGCCCCTCTAACAGGGTCCCAGCATTTT
size: few; D: NA; V: TRBV5-4; J: TRBJ2-1; CDR3: CASSLGFLYNEQFF; DNA: TGTGCCAGCAGCTTGGGTTTCCTATACAATGAGCAGTTCTTC
size: NA; D: TRBD1; V: TRBV29-1; J: TRBJ1-2; CDR3: CSVGDRETDYGYTF; DNA: TGCAGCGTTGGGGACAGGGAGACCGACTATGGCTACACCTTC
size: NA; D: NA; V: TRBV28; J: TRBJ1-1; CDR3: CASSLSLRERNTEAFF; DNA: TGTGCCAGCAGTTTATCGTTACGAGAGCGAAACACTGAAGCTTTCTTT
size: NA; D: NA; V: TRBV5-1; J: TRBJ2-7; CDR3: CASSLVTGSYEQYF; DNA: TGCGCCAGCAGCTTGGTAACCGGCTCCTACGAGCAGTACTTC
size: NA; D: NA; V: TRBV28; J: TRBJ2-5; CDR3: CASSLPPGRETQYF; DNA: TGTGCCAGCAGTTTACCCCCAGGGAGAGAGACCCAGTACTTC
size: NA; D: NA; V: TRBV6-1; J: TRBJ2-7; CDR3: CASSEVVPGRPSSYEQYF; DNA: TGTGCCAGCAGTGAAGTGGTTCCCGGACGGCCGAGCTCCTACGAGCAGTACTTC
size: NA; D: TRBD2; V: TRBV7-2; J: TRBJ2-7; CDR3: CASSLVAGGSSYEQYF; DNA: TGTGCCAGCAGCTTAGTAGCGGGGGGCAGCTCCTACGAGCAGTACTTC
size: NA; D: NA; V: TRBV19; J: TRBJ1-1; CDR3: CASSTHPSLLNTEAFF; DNA: TGTGCCAGTAGTACCCACCCCTCCCTTTTGAACACTGAAGCTTTCTTT
size: NA; D: NA; V: TRBV27; J: TRBJ2-2; CDR3: CASSPPAQRAGELFF; DNA: TGTGCCAGCAGTCCGCCGGCACAGCGGGCCGGGGAGCTGTTTTTT
size: NA; D: NA; V: TRBV18; J: TRBJ1-4; CDR3: CASSMDPTGSQKLFF; DNA: TGTGCCAGCTCAATGGACCCAACGGGGTCCCAAAAACTGTTTTTT
size: NA; D: TRBD1; V: TRBV7-6; J: TRBJ1-1; CDR3: CASSLAQWRDRGTEAFF; DNA: TGTGCCAGCAGCTTAGCGCAGTGGCGGGACAGGGGCACTGAAGCTTTCTTT
size: once; D: NA; V: TRBV12-5; J: TRBJ1-2; CDR3: CASGLRGQGYTF; DNA: TGTGCTAGTGGTTTGCGAGGGCAAGGCTACACCTTC
size: NA; D: TRBD1; V: TRBV15; J: TRBJ2-4; CDR3: CATSRVTGPQYF; DNA: TGTGCCACCAGCAGAGTGACAGGGCCTCAGTACTTC
size: NA; D: TRBD1; V: TRBV6-1; J: TRBJ1-1; CDR3: CATYLGTGGFTEAFF; DNA: TGTGCCACCTACCTCGGGACAGGGGGTTTCACTGAAGCTTTCTTT
size: NA; D: NA; V: TRBV24-1; J: TRBJ2-1; CDR3: CATSGLLESESEQFF; DNA: TGTGCCACCAGTGGCCTACTAGAGTCGGAAAGTGAGCAGTTCTTC
size: NA; D: TRBD1; V: TRBV28; J: TRBJ1-3; CDR3: CASSLRTGGSGNTIYF; DNA: TGTGCCAGCAGTCTCCGGACAGGGGGTAGTGGAAACACCATATATTTT
size: once; D: NA; V: TRBV5-3; J: TRBJ1-1; CDR3: CARSTRLGTEAFF; DNA: TGTGCCAGAAGCACAAGACTTGGAACTGAAGCTTTCTTT
size: NA; D: NA; V: TRBV28; J: TRBJ2-1; CDR3: CASSTSGFVDNEQFF; DNA: TGTGCCAGCAGTACCTCAGGGTTTGTAGACAATGAGCAGTTCTTC
size: NA; D: TRBD2; V: TRBV19; J: TRBJ2-3; CDR3: CASSLRLAGVGGGTDTQYF; DNA: TGTGCCAGTAGTCTTCGACTAGCGGGAGTTGGGGGTGGCACAGATACGCAGTATTTT
size: NA; D: NA; V: TRBV7-9; J: TRBJ1-3; CDR3: CASSPGNTIYF; DNA: TGTGCCAGCAGTCCTGGAAACACCATATATTTT
size: NA; D: NA; V: TRBV6-2/TRBV6-3; J: TRBJ1-6; CDR3: CASSYSRKDSAFSPLHF; DNA: TGTGCCAGCAGTTACTCGAGGAAGGACAGCGCGTTTTCACCCCTCCACTTT
size: once; D: NA; V: TRBV30; J: TRBJ2-6; CDR3: CAWSVTRSGSGANVLTF; DNA: TGTGCCTGGAGTGTAACACGAAGTGGCTCTGGGGCCAACGTCCTGACTTTC
size: NA; D: TRBD1; V: TRBV28; J: TRBJ2-7; CDR3: CASSTDRRNTYEQYF; DNA: TGTGCCAGCAGTACGGACAGGAGGAACACCTACGAGCAGTACTTC
size: once; D: TRBD1; V: TRBV5-4; J: TRBJ2-1; CDR3: CASSPRDRGYNEQFF; DNA: TGTGCCAGCAGCCCCCGGGACAGGGGTTACAATGAGCAGTTCTTC
size: NA; D: TRBD2; V: TRBV28; J: TRBJ2-1; CDR3: CASSHLAEVYNEQFF; DNA: TGTGCCAGCAGTCATCTAGCGGAGGTCTACAATGAGCAGTTCTTC
size: NA; D: NA; V: TRBV5-5; J: TRBJ2-3; CDR3: CASSSRGADTQYF; DNA: TGTGCCAGCAGCTCGCGGGGTGCAGATACGCAGTATTTT
size: NA; D: TRBD2; V: TRBV11-3; J: TRBJ2-2; CDR3: CASSLGAGGQWELFF; DNA: TGTGCCAGCAGCTTAGGGGCGGGAGGGCAGTGGGAGCTGTTTTTT
size: NA; D: NA; V: TRBV3-1/TRBV3-2; J: TRBJ2-5; CDR3: CASSQARETQYF; DNA: TGTGCCAGCAGCCAGGCAAGGGAGACCCAGTACTTC
size: NA; D: NA; V: TRBV15; J: TRBJ1-3; CDR3: CATSRVRDVTIYF; DNA: TGTGCCACCAGCAGAGTTCGGGATGTCACCATATATTTT
size: NA; D: TRBD1; V: TRBV23-1; J: TRBJ2-2; CDR3: CASSQSLPGQETGELFF; DNA: TGCGCCAGCAGTCAATCCCTTCCGGGACAGGAAACCGGGGAGCTGTTTTTT
size: NA; D: TRBD1; V: TRBV12-3/TRBV12-4; J: TRBJ2-3; CDR3: CASGQGVTDTQYF; DNA: TGTGCCAGCGGACAGGGGGTCACAGATACGCAGTATTTT